This TCR beta chain emerged from a study of blood T cell repertoires in COVID-19. Background on the study: COVID-19 samples, acute and convalescent, were from the United States, Italy and Spain.

Only in-frame clones appear in the TCRdb table, and some are missing; sequencing was by immunoSEQ multiplex PCR. The sample lists hundreds of thousands of clones, less than 90% occurring once. This CDR3 is built from 14 residues. The germline V gene has CDR1 LGHNA and CDR2 YSLEER. This clone occurred a few times. A read error may produce the germline difference seen at one junction end. The participants were between roughly 18 and 89 years old and came from about two dozen US areas. The rearrangement uses TRBV4-3 and TRBJ1-1; 8 bases line up with TRBD1. The sequence came from a woman in her fifties or sixties in a cohort exposed to, infected with or recovered from COVID-19 (not recorded which). Sequenced: PBMCs or T cells enriched from blood (not recorded which). CDR3 DNA: TGCGCCAGCAGCAAAGACAGGGGTGGCACTGAAGCTTTCTTT. Its translation is CASSKDRGGTEAFF.